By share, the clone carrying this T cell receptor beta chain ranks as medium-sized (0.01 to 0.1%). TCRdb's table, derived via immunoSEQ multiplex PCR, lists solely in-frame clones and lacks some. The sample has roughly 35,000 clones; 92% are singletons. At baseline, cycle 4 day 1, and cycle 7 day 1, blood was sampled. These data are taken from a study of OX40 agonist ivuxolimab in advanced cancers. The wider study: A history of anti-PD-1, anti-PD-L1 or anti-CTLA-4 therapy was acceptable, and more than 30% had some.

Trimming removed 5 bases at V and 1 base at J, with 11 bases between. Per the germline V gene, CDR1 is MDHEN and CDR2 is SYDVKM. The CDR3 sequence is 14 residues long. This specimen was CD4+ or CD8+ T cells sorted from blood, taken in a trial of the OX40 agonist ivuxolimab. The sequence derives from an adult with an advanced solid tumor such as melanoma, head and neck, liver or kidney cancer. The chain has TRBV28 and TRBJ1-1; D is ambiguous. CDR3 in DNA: TGTGCCAGCAGTGGATTCCTTCGGAACACTGAAGCTTTCTTT. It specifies CASSGFLRNTEAFF.